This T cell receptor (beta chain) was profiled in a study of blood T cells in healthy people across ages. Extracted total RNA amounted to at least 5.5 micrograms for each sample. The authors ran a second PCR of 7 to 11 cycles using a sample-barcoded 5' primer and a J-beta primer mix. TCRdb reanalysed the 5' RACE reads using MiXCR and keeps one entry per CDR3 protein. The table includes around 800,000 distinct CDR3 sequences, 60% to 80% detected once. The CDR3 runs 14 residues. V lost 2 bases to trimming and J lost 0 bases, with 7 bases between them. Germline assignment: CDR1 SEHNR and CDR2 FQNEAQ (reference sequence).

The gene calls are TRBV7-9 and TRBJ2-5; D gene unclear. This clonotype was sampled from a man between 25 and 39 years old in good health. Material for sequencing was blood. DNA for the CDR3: TGTGCCAGCAGCTTACGCGCAAACCAAGAGACCCAGTACTTC. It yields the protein CASSLRANQETQYF.